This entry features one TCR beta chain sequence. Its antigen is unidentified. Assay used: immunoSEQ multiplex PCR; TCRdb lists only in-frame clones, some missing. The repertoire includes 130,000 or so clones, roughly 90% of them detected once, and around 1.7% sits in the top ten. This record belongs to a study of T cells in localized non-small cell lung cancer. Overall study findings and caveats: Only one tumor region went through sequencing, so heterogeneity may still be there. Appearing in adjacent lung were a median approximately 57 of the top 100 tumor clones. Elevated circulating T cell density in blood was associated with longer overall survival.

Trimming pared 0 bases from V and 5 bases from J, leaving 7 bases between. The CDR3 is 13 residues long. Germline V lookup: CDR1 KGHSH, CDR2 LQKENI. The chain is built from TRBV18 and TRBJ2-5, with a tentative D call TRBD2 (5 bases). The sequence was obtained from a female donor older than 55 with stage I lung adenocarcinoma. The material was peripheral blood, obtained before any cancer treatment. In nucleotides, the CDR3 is TGTGCCAGCTCACCACCGACGGGGGAGACCCAGTACTTC. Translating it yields CASSPPTGETQYF.